These T cell receptor beta chains were read from a single sample in a study of cytomegalovirus exposure and HLA in healthy donors. Libraries were prepared by immunoSEQ multiplex PCR; TCRdb keeps only in-frame clonotypes and omits some of them. The sample shows about 180,000 clones, 85% of them seen only once. What was sequenced was PBMCs. These receptors were obtained from a boy between 2 and 15 years old in good health and CMV-seronegative. Both conserved end residues are part of each CDR3. D genes are given only for firm matches. Not every row has a clone size; where given, it reads once, few, many or a size class.

TRBV19	TRBJ1-1	-	-	14	CAALALFPNTEAFF	TGTGCCGCGCTTGCCCTTTTTCCAAACACTGAAGCTTTCTTT
TRBV6-6	TRBJ1-5	TRBD1	-	15	CASSYRDREGQPQHF	TGTGCCAGCAGTTACCGAGACAGGGAAGGTCAGCCCCAGCATTTT
TRBV28	TRBJ1-2	TRBD1	-	15	CASSSEDRVIYGYTF	TGTGCCAGCAGTTCAGAGGACAGGGTAATTTATGGCTACACCTTC
TRBV2	TRBJ2-7	-	-	15	CASSERIGVTYEQYF	TGTGCCAGCAGTGAACGAATAGGGGTGACCTACGAGCAGTACTTC
TRBV28	TRBJ1-4	-	once	11	CASSSFEKLFF	TGTGCCAGCAGTTCCTTTGAAAAACTGTTTTTT
TRBV7-3	TRBJ2-1	TRBD2	-	18	CASSLTLGTSGRKYEQFF	TGTGCCAGCAGCTTGACTTTAGGGACTAGCGGGAGAAAGTATGAGCAGTTCTTC
TRBV2	TRBJ1-1	-	-	13	CASKDINYTEAFF	TGTGCCAGCAAGGACATAAATTACACTGAAGCTTTCTTT
TRBV5-6	TRBJ1-4	-	-	15	CASSTQGVPNEKLFF	TGTGCCAGCAGCACCCAGGGCGTGCCTAATGAAAAACTGTTTTTT
TRBV19	TRBJ2-1	TRBD1	-	16	CASSATPGQGLGEQFF	TGTGCCAGTAGTGCGACACCGGGACAGGGTTTGGGTGAGCAGTTCTTC
TRBV5-1	TRBJ1-1	-	-	16	CASSRDLGQGHTEAFF	TGCGCCAGCAGTCGCGACCTGGGCCAGGGGCACACTGAAGCTTTCTTT
TRBV9	TRBJ2-5	-	-	14	CASSGSWGLETQYF	TGTGCCAGCAGCGGCTCATGGGGGCTGGAGACCCAGTACTTC
TRBV5-1	TRBJ1-1	TRBD1	once	16	CASSSGQGAKNTEAFF	TGCGCCAGCAGCTCGGGACAGGGGGCCAAGAACACTGAAGCTTTCTTT
TRBV15	TRBJ2-2	-	-	13	CATSGPGPGELFF	TGTGCCACCAGCGGTCCAGGCCCCGGGGAGCTGTTTTTT
TRBV18	TRBJ2-2	-	-	14	CASSPLGGTGELFF	TGTGCCAGCTCACCATTGGGAGGCACCGGGGAGCTGTTTTTT
TRBV19	TRBJ2-7	-	-	16	CASSPGLPLRAYEQYF	TGTGCCTCAAGCCCGGGACTTCCACTTAGGGCCTACGAGCAGTACTTC
TRBV2	TRBJ2-1	TRBD2	few	15	CASRGRTSTYNEQFF	TGTGCCAGCAGGGGTAGGACTAGTACCTACAATGAGCAGTTCTTC
TRBV28	TRBJ1-4	-	-	14	CASSFEGAHEKLFF	TGTGCCAGCAGTTTTGAAGGGGCGCATGAAAAACTGTTTTTT
TRBV14	TRBJ1-2	TRBD1	-	17	CASSHPGGRPREDGYTF	TGTGCCAGCAGCCACCCAGGGGGACGGCCCAGAGAGGATGGCTACACCTTC
TRBV6-6	TRBJ2-3	TRBD1	few	15	CASSSGTGTTDTQYF	TGTGCCAGCAGCTCCGGGACAGGGACCACAGATACGCAGTATTTT
TRBV14	TRBJ1-1	-	-	13	CASSQHMNTEAFF	TGTGCCAGCAGCCAACACATGAACACTGAAGCTTTCTTT
TRBV28	TRBJ2-2	-	-	14	CASSLKRNTGELFF	TGTGCCAGCAGTTTAAAGCGGAACACCGGGGAGCTGTTTTTT
TRBV10-2	TRBJ2-1	TRBD2	few	16	CASSERISGGYNEQFF	TGCGCCAGCAGTGAACGTATTAGCGGGGGGTACAATGAGCAGTTCTTC
TRBV15	TRBJ2-3	TRBD1	few	15	CATSRGQGVADTQYF	TGTGCCACCAGCAGGGGACAGGGAGTAGCAGATACGCAGTATTTT
TRBV19	TRBJ1-5	-	-	12	CASSIMGEPQHF	TGTGCCAGTAGTATAATGGGCGAGCCCCAGCATTTT
TRBV28	TRBJ1-4	TRBD1	-	16	CASSFLPGTGREKLFF	TGTGCCAGCAGTTTCCTACCTGGGACAGGGAGGGAAAAACTGTTTTTT
TRBV7-2	TRBJ1-5	-	-	14	CASSRNRAGQPQHF	TGTGCCAGCAGCCGGAACAGGGCCGGTCAGCCCCAGCATTTT
TRBV11-2	TRBJ2-7	TRBD1	-	12	CASSRDSFEQYF	TGTGCCAGCAGCCGGGACAGTTTCGAGCAGTACTTC
TRBV28	TRBJ1-1	-	-	15	CASSLGVVRGTEAFF	TGTGCCAGCAGTTTAGGGGTCGTTAGGGGGACTGAAGCTTTCTTT
TRBV28	TRBJ2-7	-	-	15	CASSLGTDSGYEQYF	TGTGCCAGCAGCCTAGGAACCGATAGCGGTTACGAGCAGTACTTC
TRBV28	TRBJ1-3	-	-	18	CASSAPGGGKYSGNTIYF	TGTGCCAGCAGTGCTCCCGGGGGAGGGAAATACTCTGGAAACACCATATATTTT
TRBV9	TRBJ1-1	-	-	16	CASSVAGRATDTEAFF	TGTGCCAGCAGCGTAGCGGGCAGGGCAACCGACACTGAAGCTTTCTTT